The sequence of this T cell receptor beta chain was determined in a study of CD8+CD57+ T cells in acquired aplastic anemia. Study background: The average for DNA from sorted CD4+ and CD8+ cells was 3.2 ug. Healthy donors gave approximately 9.8 million reads on average for CD4+ cells. Study-level findings and limits: Researchers report that twenty-nine CD8+ CDR3 sequences appeared in both patients and controls.

The count of this clonotype is one. Antigen: not known. It is unclear where the CDR3 begins or ends on the DNA, so no DNA is shown, and the CDR3 is as TCRdb lists it. Inclusive of both ends, the CDR3 amounts to 16 amino acids. Germline CDR1 SGHTA, CDR2 FQGNSA. Using genomic DNA as the template, TCR beta VDJ and CDR3 profiling was carried out. MiXCR, run by TCRdb on the reads, gives a single entry per CDR3 protein. The table lists roughly 420,000 distinct CDR3 sequences, about 70% of them singletons. This sequence joins TRBV7-2 and TRBJ2-7. The sample taken for sequencing was sorted CD4+, CD8+, or CD8+CD57+ T cells (not recorded which) from PBMCs. This TCR was sampled from a human donor in good health, serving as a control. CDR3 residues: CASSLRSEQYFEPQYF.